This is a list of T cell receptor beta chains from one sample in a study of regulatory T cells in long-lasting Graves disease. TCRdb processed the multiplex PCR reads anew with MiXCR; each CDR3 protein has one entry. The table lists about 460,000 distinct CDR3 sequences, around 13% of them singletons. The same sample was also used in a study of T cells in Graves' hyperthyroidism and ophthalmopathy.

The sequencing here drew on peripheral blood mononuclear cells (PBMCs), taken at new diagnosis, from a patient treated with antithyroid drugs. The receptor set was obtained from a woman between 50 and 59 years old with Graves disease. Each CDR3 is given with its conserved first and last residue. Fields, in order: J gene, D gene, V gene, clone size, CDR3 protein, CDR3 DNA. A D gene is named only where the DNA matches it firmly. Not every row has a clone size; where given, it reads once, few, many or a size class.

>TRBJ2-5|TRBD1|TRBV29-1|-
CSVSMPQGAPTQYF
TGCAGCGTTTCGATGCCACAGGGGGCCCCCACCCAGTACTTC
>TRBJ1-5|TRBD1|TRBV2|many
CASRTGVRNQPQHF
TGTGCCAGCAGGACAGGGGTTCGCAATCAGCCCCAGCATTTT
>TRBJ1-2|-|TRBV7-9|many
CASSLGDRGLYGYTF
TGTGCCAGCAGCCTTGGGGATAGGGGTCTCTATGGCTACACCTTC
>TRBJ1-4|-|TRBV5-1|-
CASSLRDGINEKLFF
TGCGCCAGCAGCCTAAGGGACGGGATAAATGAAAAACTGTTTTTT
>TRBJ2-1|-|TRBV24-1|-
CATSDAYRVGYNEQFF
TGTGCCACCAGTGACGCATACAGGGTTGGGTACAATGAGCAGTTCTTC
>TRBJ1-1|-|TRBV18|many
CASSPQGNVNTEAFF
TGTGCCAGCTCACCACAGGGTAACGTGAACACTGAAGCTTTCTTT
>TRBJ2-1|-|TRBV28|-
CASSQWGFRQFF
TGTGCCAGCAGTCAGTGGGGGTTTAGGCAGTTCTTC
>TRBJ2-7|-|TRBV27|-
CASRGGLLELDEQYF
TGTGCCAGCAGGGGAGGTTTGTTGGAGTTGGACGAGCAGTACTTC
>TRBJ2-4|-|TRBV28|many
CASTPWRLGAKNIQYF
TGTGCCAGCACCCCCTGGCGATTGGGGGCCAAAAACATTCAGTACTTC
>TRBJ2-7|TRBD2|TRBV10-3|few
CAISEGAGGYEQYF
TGTGCCATCAGTGAAGGTGCGGGAGGCTACGAGCAGTACTTC
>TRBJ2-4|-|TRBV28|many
CASTQGLLAKNIQYF
TGTGCCAGCACACAGGGACTGTTAGCCAAAAACATTCAGTACTTC
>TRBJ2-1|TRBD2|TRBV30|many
CAWSGTTSGPILFF
TGTGCCTGGAGTGGAACGACTAGCGGGCCTATCCTGTTCTTC
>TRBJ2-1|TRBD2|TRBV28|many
CASTTGGAYNEQFF
TGTGCCAGCACCACGGGAGGCGCCTACAATGAGCAGTTCTTC
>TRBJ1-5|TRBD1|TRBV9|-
CASSGRTGQPQHF
TGTGCCAGCAGTGGACGGACAGGTCAGCCCCAGCATTTT
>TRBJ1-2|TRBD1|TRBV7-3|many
CASSPGTGDHGYTF
TGTGCCAGCAGCCCAGGTACAGGGGACCATGGCTACACCTTC
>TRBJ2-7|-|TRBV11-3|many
CASSSRDGNYEQYF
TGTGCCAGCAGCTCTCGGGACGGCAACTACGAGCAGTACTTC
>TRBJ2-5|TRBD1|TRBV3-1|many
CASSQNLDRGQETQYF
TGTGCCAGCAGCCAGAACCTGGACAGGGGCCAAGAGACCCAGTACTTC
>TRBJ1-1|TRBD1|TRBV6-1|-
CASKFGGTGLVEAFF
TGTGCCAGCAAGTTCGGGGGGACAGGGCTGGTTGAAGCTTTCTTT
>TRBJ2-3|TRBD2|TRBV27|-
CASSPSGIPRDTQYF
TGTGCCAGCAGCCCTAGCGGGATCCCCCGGGATACGCAGTATTTT
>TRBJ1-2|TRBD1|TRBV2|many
CASSFRQGDGYTF
TGTGCCAGCAGTTTTCGACAGGGAGATGGCTACACCTTC
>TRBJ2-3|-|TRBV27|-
CASSLFQPLGTDTQYF
TGTGCCAGCAGTTTATTTCAGCCGCTGGGCACAGATACGCAGTATTTT
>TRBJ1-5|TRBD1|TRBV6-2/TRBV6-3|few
CASSESRGGASNQPQHF
TGTGCCAGCAGTGAATCAAGAGGGGGCGCGAGCAATCAGCCCCAGCATTTT
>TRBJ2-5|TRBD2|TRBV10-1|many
CASSEASGTQYF
TGCGCCAGCAGTGAAGCTAGCGGGACTCAGTACTTC
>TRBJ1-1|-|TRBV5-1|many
CASSLDTNTEAFF
TGCGCCAGCAGCTTGGACACGAACACTGAAGCTTTCTTT
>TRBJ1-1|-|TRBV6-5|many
CASSYDPGMNTEAFF
TGTGCCAGCAGTTATGATCCCGGAATGAACACTGAAGCTTTCTTT
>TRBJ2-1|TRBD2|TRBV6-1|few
CASYSGAGTSGAF
TGTGCCAGCTACTCAGGAGCCGGGACTAGCGGGGCCTTC
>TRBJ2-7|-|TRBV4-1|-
CASSLQMMGEQYF
TGCGCCAGCAGCCTTCAAATGATGGGGGAGCAGTACTTC
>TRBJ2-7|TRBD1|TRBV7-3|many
CASSRDRDLEQYF
TGTGCCAGCAGCCGGGACAGGGATCTCGAGCAGTACTTC
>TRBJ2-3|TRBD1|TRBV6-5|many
CASSYGQGWDTQYF
TGTGCCAGCAGTTACGGACAGGGGTGGGATACGCAGTATTTT
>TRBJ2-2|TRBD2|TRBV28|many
CASSLPSGKPDTGELFF
TGTGCCAGCAGTTTACCTAGCGGGAAGCCTGACACCGGGGAGCTGTTTTTT
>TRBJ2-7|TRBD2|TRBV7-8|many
CASSFTREASSYEQYF
TGTGCCAGCAGCTTCACGCGGGAGGCGAGCTCCTACGAGCAGTACTTC
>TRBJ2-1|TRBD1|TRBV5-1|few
CASSLPDRVPYNEQFF
TGCGCCAGCAGCTTGCCCGACAGGGTACCCTACAATGAGCAGTTCTTC
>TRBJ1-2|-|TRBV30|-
CAWTGAYGYTF
TGTGCCTGGACAGGAGCCTATGGCTACACCTTC
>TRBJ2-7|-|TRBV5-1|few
CASSLVPGETYEQYF
TGCGCCAGCAGCTTGGTTCCAGGGGAAACCTACGAGCAGTACTTC
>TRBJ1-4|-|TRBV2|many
CASTRGSATNEKLFF
TGTGCCAGCACCAGGGGAAGTGCAACTAATGAAAAACTGTTTTTT
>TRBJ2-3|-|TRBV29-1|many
CSEQHNPTDTQYF
TGCAGCGAACAGCACAACCCAACAGATACGCAGTATTTT
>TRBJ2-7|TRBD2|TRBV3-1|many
CASSRGLAGVEQYF
TGTGCCAGCAGCCGAGGACTAGCGGGAGTCGAGCAGTACTTC
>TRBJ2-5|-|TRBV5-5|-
CASNYQETQYF
TGTGCCAGCAACTACCAAGAGACCCAGTACTTC
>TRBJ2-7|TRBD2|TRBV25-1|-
CASRVAGSYEQYF
TGTGCCAGCCGGGTAGCGGGTTCCTACGAGCAGTACTTC